Many counts were recorded for the clone carrying this TCR beta chain. Antigen unknown. Axillary draining lymph nodes of breast cancer patients supplied the node samples. A single record per CDR3 protein comes from TCRdb applying MiXCR to the multiplex PCR reads. The data show about 200,000 distinct CDR3 sequences, around 29% seen once. CDR3 length equals 13 residues. V was clipped by 3 bases and J by 5 bases, with 8 bases between them. Germline V gene lookup returns CDR1 SGHTA and CDR2 FQGTGA. The data belong to a study of breast tumors, draining lymph nodes, adjacent tissues. Study results and limitations: Findings are consistent with lymph node origin and intratumoral expansion of most tumor T cells. Tumor and nontumor repertoires were significantly more similar in luminal-like than in basal-like breast cancer. Tumor repertoires ranked between lymph nodes and nontumor tissue in diversity, with V and J gene preferences. Data only fit, rather than demonstrated, lymph node origin of most tumor T cells.

This sequence joins TRBV7-3 and TRBJ2-1; the D gene is possibly TRBD1 (5 bases). The TCR was taken from a female donor with breast cancer. Some clones in this sample may be carry-over from other donors' samples. Material for sequencing was axillary lymph node tissue. CDR3 coding DNA: TGTGCCAGCAGCTTTAGCAGGGACAATGAGCAGTTCTTC. Encoded protein: CASSFSRDNEQFF.